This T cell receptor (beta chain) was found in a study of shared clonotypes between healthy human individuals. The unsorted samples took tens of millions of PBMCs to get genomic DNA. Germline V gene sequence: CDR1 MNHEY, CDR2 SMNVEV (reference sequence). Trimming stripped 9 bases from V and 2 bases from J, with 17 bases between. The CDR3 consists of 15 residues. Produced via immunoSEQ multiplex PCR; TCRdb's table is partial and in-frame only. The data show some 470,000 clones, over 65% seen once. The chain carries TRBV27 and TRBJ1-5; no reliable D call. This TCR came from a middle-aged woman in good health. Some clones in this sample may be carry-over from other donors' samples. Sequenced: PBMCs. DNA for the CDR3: TGTGCCAGTTCCGTGGGGTCGACGGGCAATCAGCCCCAGCATTTT. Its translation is CASSVGSTGNQPQHF.